This passage covers 28 T cell receptor beta chains from one sample sequenced in a study of response to subunit inactivated influenza vaccine. TCRdb redid the calling of the RT-PCR reads with MiXCR, one entry per CDR3 protein. The table lists under 550,000 distinct CDR3 sequences, under 9% of them singletons. Here the sequenced sample was PBMCs from blood, taken less than 30 months after vaccination. Receptors originate from a man in his fifties or sixties who received an inactivated influenza vaccine.

This clonotype was picked up many times. The chain uses TRBV20-1 and TRBJ1-1; D is unclear. The CDR3 consists of 12 residues. Looked up from germline, CDR1 is DFQATT and CDR2 is SNEGSKA (reference sequence). V lost 0 bases and J lost 10, with 12 bases in between. Written as DNA, the CDR3 is TGCAGTGCTAGAGACGTAATTGAAGGAGCTTTCTTT. It is translated as CSARDVIEGAFF.

The chain is built from TRBV9 and TRBJ2-2; perhaps TRBD2 as D (7 bases). The CDR3 totals 16 residues. Per the germline V gene, CDR1 is SGDLS and CDR2 is YYNGEE. The V gene lost 4 bases and the J gene lost 1 base, with 14 bases spanning the gap. CDR3 nucleotides: TGTGCCAGCAGCCCGAGAGCGGGACAGAACACCGGGGAGCTGTTTTTT. This translates into CASSPRAGQNTGELFF.

This clonotype was detected a few times. This chain uses TRBV7-8 with TRBJ2-7, with D possibly being TRBD1 or TRBD2 (7 bases each). The CDR3 spans 15 residues. Trimming shortened V by 4 bases and J by 1 base, and 14 bases separated the two germline ends. Germline CDR1 is SGHVS and CDR2 is FQNEAQ. CDR3 coding DNA: TGTGCCAGCAGCTCCGAAGCGGGACAGTCCTACGAGCAGTACTTC. Its translation is CASSSEAGQSYEQYF.

There are many counts of this clonotype. The chain combines TRBV20-1 with TRBJ1-1; D gene uncertain. This CDR3 contains 13 residues. V was trimmed by 8 bases and J by 0 bases, leaving 13 bases between them. The germline gives CDR1 DFQATT, CDR2 SNEGSKA (reference sequence). The CDR3 here is CSPIGSLNTEAFF. As DNA, the CDR3 is TGCAGTCCCATTGGGTCCCTGAACACTGAAGCTTTCTTT.

This clonotype was seen repeatedly, ten times or more. The rearrangement uses TRBV7-9 and TRBJ1-1, with no clear D. Germline V gene data show CDR1 as SEHNR and CDR2 as FQNEAQ (reference sequence). Deletions cut 5 bases from V and 0 bases from J, with 10 bases between. CDR3 length: 14 amino acids. The CDR3 DNA reads TGTGCCAGCAGCCCAAACCCCCTGAACACTGAAGCTTTCTTT. Residues: CASSPNPLNTEAFF.

This clonotype showed up many times. The J gene is TRBJ2-6, the V gene TRBV6-1, with D unclear. Germline loops: CDR1 MNHNS, CDR2 SASEGT. This CDR3 is 12 amino acids long. Trimming took off 3 bases at V and 5 bases at J, with 2 bases between the two ends. This CDR3 reads CASSERANVLTF. The CDR3 nucleotides are TGTGCCAGCAGTGAGCGGGCCAACGTCCTGACTTTC.

This clonotype was counted between two and nine times. This rearrangement joins TRBV6-2 or TRBV6-3 to TRBJ2-7; 9 bases are shared with TRBD1. Germline V gene data show CDR1 as MNHEY and CDR2 as SVGEGT. This CDR3 comprises 14 residues. The J segment lost 5 bases and the V segment lost 6 bases, leaving 8 bases of the junction unmatched. CDR3: CASRPTGGTNEQYF. CDR3 bases: TGTGCCAGCAGACCGACAGGGGGTACGAACGAGCAGTACTTC.

This clonotype showed up many times. The CDR3 loop is CASSPWRGPSTDTQYF. CDR3 DNA sequence: TGTGCCAGCAGCCCCTGGAGGGGTCCTAGCACAGATACGCAGTATTTT. This chain joins TRBV11-2 and TRBJ2-3, with a weak D call TRBD2 (6 bases). CDR1 is SGHAT, CDR2 FQNNGV, per germline. This CDR3 region has 16 residues. The ends were cut back, 5 bases at V and 0 bases at J, with 15 bases in the middle.

This clonotype was observed a few times. The rearrangement links TRBV4-2 to TRBJ2-1, with 7 bases aligning to TRBD2. The length of the CDR3 is 18 residues. J was trimmed by 2 bases and V by 0 bases; bases with no gene match: 10. Looked up from germline, CDR1 is LGHNA and CDR2 is YNFKEQ. The CDR3 loop reads CASSQDPFTSVTYNEQFF. Written as DNA, the CDR3 is TGTGCCAGCAGCCAAGACCCCTTTACTAGCGTCACCTACAATGAGCAGTTCTTC.

V and J are TRBV27 and TRBJ2-2, with D possibly matching TRBD2 (5 bases). Per germline, CDR1 MNHEY and CDR2 SMNVEV (reference sequence). V lost 6 bases to trimming and J lost 4 bases, with 12 bases between them. The CDR3 loop spans 14 amino acids. In DNA form, the CDR3 reads TGTGCCAGCAGATGGGGTGCGGGCACCGGGGAGCTGTTTTTT. Residues: CASRWGAGTGELFF.

This clonotype has more than one count but fewer than ten. CDR3 in amino acids: CASRPSGQGTTGELFF. The CDR3 region has the DNA TGTGCCAGCAGACCCTCCGGACAGGGGACCACCGGGGAGCTGTTTTTT. The V gene is TRBV14, the J gene TRBJ2-2, with 9 bases aligning to TRBD1. Germline lookup yields CDR1 SGHDN and CDR2 FVKESK. With 6 bases clipped from V and 4 bases from J, the junction kept 9 bases outside the gene matches. This CDR3 contains 16 residues.

This clonotype was counted many times. The chain has TRBV11-2 and TRBJ2-3, with TRBD2 matching 11 bases. Trimming removed 6 bases from V and 0 bases from J; junction bases left unmatched: 14. The CDR3 is 19 residues long. Germline loops: CDR1 SGHAT, CDR2 FQNNGV. CDR3 sequence: CASSYPTPGLAESTDTQYF. DNA for the CDR3: TGTGCCAGCAGTTACCCTACGCCGGGACTAGCGGAAAGCACAGATACGCAGTATTTT.

This clonotype has at least ten counts. The genes are TRBV4-3 and TRBJ2-7, with D unresolved. Germline-derived CDR1 and CDR2 are LGHNA and YSLEER. V dropped 0 bases and J dropped 6 bases, with 12 bases sitting between them. The CDR3 has 14 residues. Here the CDR3 reads CASSQEGRVREQYF. The CDR3 nucleotides are TGCGCCAGCAGCCAAGAAGGAAGGGTCCGCGAGCAGTACTTC.

The chain combines TRBV7-9 with TRBJ2-3, with 13 nucleotides matching TRBD2. The CDR3 spans 16 residues. V lost 4 bases and J lost 1; bases outside the gene matches: 2. CDR1 and CDR2 from the germline V gene are SEHNR and FQNEAQ (reference sequence). Here the CDR3 DNA reads TGTGCCAGCAGCTACGGGACTAGCGGGGGCACAGATACGCAGTATTTT. As protein: CASSYGTSGGTDTQYF. The whole variable domain, filled in from reference TRBV7-9 and TRBJ2-3, reads DTGVSQNPRHKITKRGQNVTFRCDPISEHNRLYWYRQTLGQGPEFLTYFQNEAQLEKSRLLSDRFSAERPKGSFSTLEIQRTEQGDSAMYLCASSYGTSGGTDTQYFGPGTRLTVL.

This clonotype was recorded a few times. The rearrangement links TRBV20-1 to TRBJ2-1; no reliable D call. V was cut by 4 bases and J by 11 bases, with 9 bases left in between. The V gene's germline CDR1 is DFQATT and CDR2 SNEGSKA (reference sequence). CDR3 length: 10 amino acids. CDR3 region: CSANRVQQFF. The CDR3 nucleotides are TGCAGTGCTAACCGGGTTCAGCAGTTCTTC.

The chain is built from TRBV28 and TRBJ2-2, with TRBD1 identical over 8 bases. Trimming removed 7 bases from V and 3 bases from J; junction bases left unmatched: 7. The CDR3 contains 15 residues. Germline lookup yields CDR1 MDHEN and CDR2 SYDVKM. The CDR3 sequence: CASTLDRDYTGELFF. CDR3 nucleotide sequence: TGTGCCAGCACCCTGGACAGGGATTACACCGGGGAGCTGTTTTTT.

The chain couples TRBV14 to TRBJ1-4; tentative D call: TRBD1 (5 bases). Per germline, CDR1 SGHDN and CDR2 FVKESK. V was pared by 2 bases and J by 8 bases, with 12 bases between. The CDR3 is 14 amino acids. DNA of the CDR3: TGTGCCAGCAGCCAACCAGGGTTGGAGGAAAAACTGTTTTTT. This sequence encodes CASSQPGLEEKLFF.

This clonotype was observed at least ten times. The J gene is TRBJ2-3, the V gene TRBV4-3; 8 nucleotides agree with TRBD2. Germline V CDR1 and CDR2: LGHNA, YSLEER. V trimming: 0 bases; J trimming: 4 bases; junction bases outside the gene matches: 6. The length of the CDR3 is 16 residues. The CDR3 sequence: CASSQDFGAGADTQYF. CDR3 nucleotide sequence: TGCGCCAGCAGCCAAGATTTCGGAGCGGGAGCAGATACGCAGTATTTT.

There are a few counts of this clonotype. The chain uses TRBV7-8 and TRBJ2-3; TRBD2 might be the D (6 bases). Trimming shortened V by 3 bases and J by 0 bases, and 13 bases separated the two germline ends. Germline CDR1 reads SGHVS; CDR2 reads FQNEAQ. The CDR3 is made up of 16 amino acids. The CDR3 sequence: CASSFRGEVSTDTQYF. The CDR3 DNA is TGTGCCAGCAGCTTCCGAGGGGAGGTTAGCACAGATACGCAGTATTTT.

This clonotype was seen ten or more times. V usage is TRBV2 and J usage is TRBJ2-5; 7 bases are a match to TRBD1. The CDR3 is 14 residues long. From germline, CDR1 is SNHLY and CDR2 FYNNEI. J was trimmed by 6 bases and V by 4 bases; bases with no gene match: 8. The CDR3 DNA reads TGTGCCAGCAGTGCTGACAGGGCCGCAAAGACCCAGTACTTC. It is translated as CASSADRAAKTQYF.

This clonotype was picked up many times. This chain links TRBV12-3 or TRBV12-4 with TRBJ2-5; TRBD2 might be the D (6 bases). V shed 1 base and J shed 4 bases, with 10 bases lying between them. This CDR3 has 14 amino acids. For the CDR3, the DNA is TGTGCCAGCAGTTTAGACGGGAGAGGAGAGACCCAGTACTTC. The encoded protein is CASSLDGRGETQYF.

This clonotype was seen repeatedly, ten times or more. The V call is TRBV14, the J call TRBJ2-1; D may correspond to TRBD1 or TRBD2 (5 bases each). Trimming cost V 11 bases and J 7 bases, with 12 bases left between them. The CDR3 loop spans 11 amino acids. The germline V gene encodes CDR1 SGHDN and CDR2 FVKESK. Written as DNA, the CDR3 is TGTGCCTCGGGGCGGGTAAATGAGCAGTTCTTC. Its translation is CASGRVNEQFF.

The V call is TRBV20-1, the J call TRBJ2-3, with 8 bases aligning to TRBD2. In germline, CDR1 is DFQATT, CDR2 SNEGSKA (reference sequence). The CDR3 extends over 16 amino acids. Trimming took 0 bases from V and 0 from J; bases not matched to a gene: 5. The CDR3 here is CSARDFASGSTDTQYF. CDR3 DNA sequence: TGCAGTGCTAGAGATTTTGCTAGCGGGAGCACAGATACGCAGTATTTT.

This clonotype was observed a handful of times. One end of the junction varies from germline; a read error may be responsible. The chain recombines TRBV6-2 or TRBV6-3 with TRBJ2-7; maybe TRBD2 (6 bases). The CDR3 is made up of 13 amino acids. Germline V gene sequence: CDR1 MNHEY, CDR2 SVGEGT. CDR3: CASSNSGLKGQYF. The DNA for the CDR3 is TGTGCCAGCAGTAACTCCGGACTAAAAGGGCAGTACTTC.

V is TRBV6-2 or TRBV6-3 and J is TRBJ1-1, with 7 nucleotides matching TRBD1. With V trimmed by 5 bases and J by 8 bases, 8 bases remained unmatched. The germline gives CDR1 MNHEY, CDR2 SVGEGT. This CDR3 has 13 residues. The CDR3 coding sequence is TGTGCCAGCAGTCGGGGACAGATTAAGGAAGCTTTCTTT. Residues: CASSRGQIKEAFF.

This clonotype was seen a handful of times. This rearrangement joins TRBV11-2 to TRBJ1-5; 8 bases align to TRBD1. The V gene end was trimmed by 0 bases and the J gene end by 6 bases; junction bases not matched to a gene: 7. Germline V gene data show CDR1 as SGHAT and CDR2 as FQNNGV. The CDR3 is 16 residues long. The CDR3 DNA reads as TGTGCCAGCAGCTTAGACGGACAGGGAAGTTCTCAGCCCCAGCATTTT. Protein: CASSLDGQGSSQPQHF.

The chain has TRBV7-9 and TRBJ1-1, with 8 bases that match TRBD1. The CDR3 has 16 amino acids. The germline V gene has CDR1 SEHNR and CDR2 FQNEAQ (reference sequence). V was clipped by 6 bases and J by 2 bases; unmatched bases: 11. CDR3 sequence: CASRRTGKLLNTEAFF. The CDR3 DNA reads as TGTGCCAGCAGGCGGACAGGGAAACTGTTAAACACTGAAGCTTTCTTT. Based on the CDR3 plus reference TRBV7-9 and TRBJ1-1, the full variable domain is DTGVSQNPRHKITKRGQNVTFRCDPISEHNRLYWYRQTLGQGPEFLTYFQNEAQLEKSRLLSDRFSAERPKGSFSTLEIQRTEQGDSAMYLCASRRTGKLLNTEAFFGQGTRLTVV.

Ten or more counts support this clonotype. The chain recombines TRBV5-6 with TRBJ2-3; D is possibly TRBD2 (6 bases). Germline values: CDR1 SGHDT, CDR2 YYEEEE. There are 18 residues in the CDR3. Trimming took off 3 bases at V and 1 base at J, with 21 bases between the two ends. The CDR3 is CASSYRWGVSSGTDTQYF. CDR3 nucleotides: TGTGCCAGCAGCTATCGGTGGGGGGTGAGTTCCGGCACAGATACGCAGTATTTT.